This is a list of T cell receptor beta chains from one sample in a study of blood T cell repertoires in COVID-19. The data were produced by immunoSEQ multiplex PCR, yet TCRdb's version contains in-frame clones alone and is incomplete. The data contain about 220,000 clones, around 84% of them singletons. Source material: peripheral blood. The receptor source for this set is a human donor in a cohort sampled during active COVID-19. Each CDR3 is given with its conserved first and last residue. A D gene is named only where the DNA matches it firmly. The size field is filled for only some rows; it gives once, few, many or a size class.

v_gene	abundance	d_gene	j_gene	CDR3aa	CDR3nt
TRBV7-2	NA	NA	TRBJ1-1	CASSLKGSRGLGTEAFF	TGTGCCAGCAGCTTAAAAGGGTCTCGGGGACTGGGGACTGAAGCTTTCTTT
TRBV5-1	NA	TRBD1	TRBJ1-2	CASSLATDRGKDETF	TGCGCCAGCAGCTTGGCCACGGACAGGGGGAAGGACGAAACCTTC
TRBV19	NA	NA	TRBJ2-3	CASSIGTDTQYF	TGTGCCAGTAGTATCGGGACAGATACGCAGTATTTT
TRBV7-2	NA	TRBD1	TRBJ2-5	CASSPRDREETQYF	TGTGCCAGCAGCCCCCGGGACAGGGAAGAGACCCAGTACTTC
TRBV6-4	NA	NA	TRBJ1-6	CASSDLQRSPLHF	TGTGCCAGCAGTGACTTACAAAGATCACCCCTCCACTTT
TRBV5-1	few	TRBD1	TRBJ1-3	CASSSGQRSGNTIYF	TGCGCCAGCAGCTCGGGACAGCGCTCTGGAAACACCATATATTTT
TRBV5-5	NA	TRBD1	TRBJ2-2	CASSQGTGTGELFF	TGTGCCAGCAGCCAGGGGACAGGGACCGGGGAGCTGTTTTTT
TRBV10-3	NA	NA	TRBJ2-7	CAISSRVEQYF	TGTGCCATCAGTTCCAGGGTTGAGCAGTACTTC
TRBV4-3	NA	NA	TRBJ1-2	CASSPTVGQPYGYTF	TGCGCCAGCAGCCCTACGGTGGGGCAGCCCTATGGCTACACCTTC
TRBV28	NA	NA	TRBJ2-5	CATLRGVRETQYF	TGTGCCACCCTCCGCGGGGTTAGAGAGACCCAGTACTTC
TRBV20-1	NA	NA	TRBJ1-4	CSALGGHKLFF	TGCAGTGCCCTGGGGGGGCATAAACTGTTTTTT
TRBV24-1	NA	NA	TRBJ1-4	CATSESFGAGTNEKLFF	TGTGCCACCAGTGAAAGTTTTGGGGCAGGGACTAATGAAAAACTGTTTTTT
TRBV28	NA	TRBD1	TRBJ2-1	CASSTRDRGYNEQFF	TGTGCCAGCAGCACCCGGGACAGGGGATACAATGAGCAGTTCTTC
TRBV27	NA	TRBD1	TRBJ2-5	CASSRGQGLTETQYF	TGTGCCAGCAGCAGAGGACAGGGGTTAACAGAGACCCAGTACTTC
TRBV7-2	few	NA	TRBJ2-7	CASSLARSYEQYF	TGTGCCAGCAGCTTAGCGCGGAGCTACGAGCAGTACTTC
TRBV5-1	NA	NA	TRBJ1-3	CASSLAAGTGNTIYF	TGCGCCAGCAGCTTGGCCGCAGGGACTGGAAACACCATATATTTT
TRBV28	NA	NA	TRBJ2-7	CASRLRQVVGEQYF	TGTGCCAGCAGGTTAAGACAGGTTGTTGGAGAGCAGTACTTC
TRBV4-1	NA	NA	TRBJ2-2	CASSQNRENTGELFF	TGCGCCAGCAGCCAAAACCGGGAGAACACCGGGGAGCTGTTTTTT
TRBV3-1/TRBV3-2	NA	NA	TRBJ1-1	CASSQGTGQGAFF	TGTGCCAGCAGCCAAGGGACCGGACAAGGAGCTTTCTTT
TRBV12-5	NA	NA	TRBJ2-5	CASGGVEAYGETQYF	TGTGCTAGTGGAGGTGTGGAAGCCTACGGGGAAACCCAGTACTTC
TRBV2	NA	NA	TRBJ1-5	CASSNDRNSNQPQHF	TGTGCCAGCAGCAACGACAGAAATAGCAATCAGCCCCAGCATTTT
TRBV30	NA	NA	TRBJ1-3	CAWKHRGNTIYF	TGTGCCTGGAAGCACAGGGGAAACACCATATATTTT
TRBV2	NA	TRBD2	TRBJ2-3	CASSTQATNLRTSGGSTDTQYF	TGTGCCAGCAGCACCCAAGCTACCAATCTGAGGACTAGCGGGGGTAGCACAGATACGCAGTATTTT
TRBV2	NA	TRBD2	TRBJ2-7	CASSEREGAEQYF	TGTGCCAGCAGTGAACGGGAGGGAGCCGAGCAGTACTTC